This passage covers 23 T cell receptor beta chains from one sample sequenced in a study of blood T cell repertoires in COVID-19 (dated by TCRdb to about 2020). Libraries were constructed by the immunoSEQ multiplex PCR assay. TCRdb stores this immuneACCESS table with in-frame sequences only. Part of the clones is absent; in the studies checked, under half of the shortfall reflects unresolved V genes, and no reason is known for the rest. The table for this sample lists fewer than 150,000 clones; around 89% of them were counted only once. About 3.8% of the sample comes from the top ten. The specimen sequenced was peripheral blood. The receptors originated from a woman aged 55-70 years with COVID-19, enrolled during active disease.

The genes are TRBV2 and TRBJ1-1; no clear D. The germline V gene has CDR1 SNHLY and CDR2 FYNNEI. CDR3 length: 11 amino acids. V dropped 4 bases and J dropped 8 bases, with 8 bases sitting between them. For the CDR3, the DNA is TGTGCCAGCAGTGGGCTGGTGGAAGCTTTCTTT. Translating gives CASSGLVEAFF.

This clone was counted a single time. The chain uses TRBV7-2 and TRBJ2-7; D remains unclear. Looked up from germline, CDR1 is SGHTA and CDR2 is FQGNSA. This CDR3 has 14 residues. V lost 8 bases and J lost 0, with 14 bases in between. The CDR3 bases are TGTGCCAGCCCGTCCCGCGGTAGCTCCTACGAGCAGTACTTC. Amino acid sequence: CASPSRGSSYEQYF.

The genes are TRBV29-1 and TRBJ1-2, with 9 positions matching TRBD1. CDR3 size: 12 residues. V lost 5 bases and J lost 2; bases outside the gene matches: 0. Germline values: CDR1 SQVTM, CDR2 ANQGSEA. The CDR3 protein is CSVTGGNYGYTF. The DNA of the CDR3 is TGCAGCGTTACAGGGGGCAACTATGGCTACACCTTC.

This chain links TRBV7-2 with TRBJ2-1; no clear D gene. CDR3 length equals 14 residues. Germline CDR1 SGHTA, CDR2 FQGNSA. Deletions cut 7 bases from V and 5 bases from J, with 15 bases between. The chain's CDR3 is CASTWSVADNEQFF. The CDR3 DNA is TGTGCCAGCACTTGGTCAGTGGCGGACAATGAGCAGTTCTTC.

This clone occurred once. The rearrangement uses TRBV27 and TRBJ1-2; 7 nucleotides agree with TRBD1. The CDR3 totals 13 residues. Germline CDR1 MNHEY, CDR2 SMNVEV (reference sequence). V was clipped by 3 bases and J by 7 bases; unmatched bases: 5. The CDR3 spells CASSLNRGAGYTF. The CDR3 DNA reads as TGTGCCAGCAGTTTGAACAGGGGCGCTGGCTACACCTTC.

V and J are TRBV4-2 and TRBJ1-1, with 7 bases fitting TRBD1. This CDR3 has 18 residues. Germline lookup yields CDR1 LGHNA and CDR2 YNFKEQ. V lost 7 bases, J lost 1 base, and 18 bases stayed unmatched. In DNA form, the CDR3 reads TGTGCCAGCACCCCGTGGGGTGGGGCAGGGGGTTCGAACACTGAAGCTTTCTTT. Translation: CASTPWGGAGGSNTEAFF.

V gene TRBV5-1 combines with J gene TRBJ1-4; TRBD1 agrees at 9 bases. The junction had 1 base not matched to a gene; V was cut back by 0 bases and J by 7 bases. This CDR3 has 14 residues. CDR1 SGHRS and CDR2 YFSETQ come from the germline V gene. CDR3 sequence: CASSLDRGREKLFF. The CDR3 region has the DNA TGCGCCAGCAGCTTGGACAGGGGGCGTGAAAAACTGTTTTTT.

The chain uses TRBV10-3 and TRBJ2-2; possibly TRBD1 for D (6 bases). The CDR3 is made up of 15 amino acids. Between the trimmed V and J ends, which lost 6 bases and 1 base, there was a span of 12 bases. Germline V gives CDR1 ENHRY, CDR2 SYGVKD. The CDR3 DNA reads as TGTGCCATCAGGGACACAGGGATGAACACCGGGGAGCTGTTTTTT. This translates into CAIRDTGMNTGELFF.

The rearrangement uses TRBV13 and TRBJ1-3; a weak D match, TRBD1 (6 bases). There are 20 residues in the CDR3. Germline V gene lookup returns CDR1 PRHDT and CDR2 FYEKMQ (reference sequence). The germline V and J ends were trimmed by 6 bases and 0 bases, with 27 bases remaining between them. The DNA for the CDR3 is TGTGCCAGCAGTACCGACACCGGGACACCAAACAAATACTCTGGAAACACCATATATTTT. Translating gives CASSTDTGTPNKYSGNTIYF.

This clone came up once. The CDR3 bases are TGTGCCAGCAGCCCCCTAGGGGTTTCCGCTAATGAAAAACTGTTTTTT. Protein sequence: CASSPLGVSANEKLFF. The chain carries TRBV7-2 and TRBJ1-4; possible D gene TRBD1, 5 bases. CDR1 and CDR2 from the germline V gene are SGHTA and FQGNSA. This CDR3 has 16 residues. Trimming cost V 5 bases and J 3 bases, with 16 bases left between them. Full variable domain (missing parts from reference TRBV7-2 and TRBJ1-4): GAGVSQSPSNKVTEKGKDVELRCDPISGHTALYWYRQSLGQGLEFLIYFQGNSAPDKSGLPSDRFSAERTGGSVSTLTIQRTQQEDSAVYLCASSPLGVSANEKLFFGSGTQLSVL.

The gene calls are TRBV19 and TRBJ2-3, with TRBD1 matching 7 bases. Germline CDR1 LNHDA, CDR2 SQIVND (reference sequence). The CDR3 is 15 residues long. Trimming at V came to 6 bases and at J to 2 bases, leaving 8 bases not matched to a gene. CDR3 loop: CASSIHRGNTDTQYF. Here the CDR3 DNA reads TGTGCCAGTAGCATCCACAGGGGAAACACAGATACGCAGTATTTT.

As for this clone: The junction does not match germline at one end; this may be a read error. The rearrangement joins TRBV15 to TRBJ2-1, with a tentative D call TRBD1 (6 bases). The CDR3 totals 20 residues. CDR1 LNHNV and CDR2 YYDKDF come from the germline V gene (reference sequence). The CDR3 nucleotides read TGTGCCACCAGCAGAGATAAAGGCGGCCGATACGACAGGAGGCGCAATAAGCAGTTCTTC. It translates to CATSRDKGGRYDRRRNKQFF.

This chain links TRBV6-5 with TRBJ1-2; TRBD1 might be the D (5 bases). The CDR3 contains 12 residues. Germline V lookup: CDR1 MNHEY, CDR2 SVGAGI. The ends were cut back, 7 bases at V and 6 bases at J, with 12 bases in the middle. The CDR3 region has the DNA TGTGCCAGCAATCAGGGTAGGGATGGCTACACCTTC. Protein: CASNQGRDGYTF.

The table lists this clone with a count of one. Here the CDR3 DNA reads TGTGCCAGCTCCAAGGGTCAGGGGACGAGTGGTACAGATACGCAGTATTTT. This encodes CASSKGQGTSGTDTQYF. The V call is TRBV11-3, the J call TRBJ2-3; tentative D call: TRBD1 (6 bases). Germline V gene sequence: CDR1 SGHNT, CDR2 YENEEA. The V and J ends lost 8 bases and 3 bases respectively, with 24 bases between them. The CDR3 consists of 17 residues.

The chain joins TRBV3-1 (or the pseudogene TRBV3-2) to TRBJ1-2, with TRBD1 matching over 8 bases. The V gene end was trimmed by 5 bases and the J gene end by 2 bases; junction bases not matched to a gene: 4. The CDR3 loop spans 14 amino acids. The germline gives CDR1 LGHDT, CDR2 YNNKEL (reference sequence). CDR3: CASSGGTGNYGYTF. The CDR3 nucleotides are TGTGCCAGCAGCGGAGGGACAGGCAACTATGGCTACACCTTC.

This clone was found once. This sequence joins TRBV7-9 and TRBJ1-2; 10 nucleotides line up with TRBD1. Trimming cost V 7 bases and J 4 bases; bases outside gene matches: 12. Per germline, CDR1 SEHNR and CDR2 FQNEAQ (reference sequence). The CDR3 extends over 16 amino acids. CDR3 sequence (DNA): TGTGCCAGCACCCTAGACAGGGGGCCGATCAGCTATGGCTACACCTTC. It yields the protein CASTLDRGPISYGYTF. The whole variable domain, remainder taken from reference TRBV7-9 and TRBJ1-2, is DTGVSQNPRHKITKRGQNVTFRCDPISEHNRLYWYRQTLGQGPEFLTYFQNEAQLEKSRLLSDRFSAERPKGSFSTLEIQRTEQGDSAMYLCASTLDRGPISYGYTFGSGTRLTVV.

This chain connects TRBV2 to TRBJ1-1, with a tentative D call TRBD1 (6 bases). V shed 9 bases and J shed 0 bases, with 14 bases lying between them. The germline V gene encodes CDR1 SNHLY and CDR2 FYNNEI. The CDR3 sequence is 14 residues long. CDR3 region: CASPTGVMNTEAFF. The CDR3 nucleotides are TGTGCCAGTCCGACAGGAGTCATGAACACTGAAGCTTTCTTT.

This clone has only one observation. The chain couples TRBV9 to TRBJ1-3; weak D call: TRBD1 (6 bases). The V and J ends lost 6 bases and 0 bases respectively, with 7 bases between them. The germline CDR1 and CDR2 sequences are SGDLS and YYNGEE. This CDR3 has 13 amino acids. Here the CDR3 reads CASNRDSGNTIYF. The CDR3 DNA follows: TGTGCCAGCAACAGGGACTCTGGAAACACCATATATTTT.

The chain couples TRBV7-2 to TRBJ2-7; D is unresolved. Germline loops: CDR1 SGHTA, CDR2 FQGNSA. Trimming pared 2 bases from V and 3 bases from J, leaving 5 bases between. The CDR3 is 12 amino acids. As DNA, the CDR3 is TGTGCCAGCAGCTTACCGGGCTACGAGCAGTACTTC. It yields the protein CASSLPGYEQYF.

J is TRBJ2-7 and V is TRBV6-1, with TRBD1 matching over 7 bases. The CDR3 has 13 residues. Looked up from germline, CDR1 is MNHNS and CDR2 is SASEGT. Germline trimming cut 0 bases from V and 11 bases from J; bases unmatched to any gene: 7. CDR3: CASSEAGQGVEYF. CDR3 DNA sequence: TGTGCCAGCAGTGAAGCGGGGCAGGGGGTGGAGTACTTC.

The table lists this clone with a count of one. The CDR3 loop reads CASSYYPADKRQKYEQYF. The CDR3 DNA reads TGTGCCAGCAGTTACTACCCGGCCGATAAAAGACAGAAATACGAGCAGTACTTC. This sequence joins TRBV6-2 or TRBV6-3 and TRBJ2-7, with D possibly TRBD1 on 5 matching bases. Germline V gives CDR1 MNHEY, CDR2 SVGEGT. The CDR3 has 18 residues. Trimming left V 1 base short and J 4 bases short, with 23 bases between.

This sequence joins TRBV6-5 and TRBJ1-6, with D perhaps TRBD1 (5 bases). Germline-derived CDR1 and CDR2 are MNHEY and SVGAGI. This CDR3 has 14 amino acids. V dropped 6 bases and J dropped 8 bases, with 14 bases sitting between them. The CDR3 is CASRYRSGDSPLHF. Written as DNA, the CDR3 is TGTGCCAGCAGATACAGGAGTGGAGATTCACCCCTCCACTTT.

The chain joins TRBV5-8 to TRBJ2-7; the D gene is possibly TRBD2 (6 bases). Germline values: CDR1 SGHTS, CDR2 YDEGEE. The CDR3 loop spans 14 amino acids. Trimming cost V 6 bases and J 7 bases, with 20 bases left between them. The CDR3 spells CASTSSVTGAEQYF. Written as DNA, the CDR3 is TGTGCCAGCACCTCGTCTGTTACGGGAGCTGAGCAGTACTTC.